This T cell receptor (beta chain) was sequenced during a study of patients and donors after allogeneic stem cell transplantation. There are many counts of this clonotype. Germline CDR1 and CDR2: LNHNV and YYDKDF (reference sequence). Germline trimming cut 4 bases from V and 3 bases from J; bases unmatched to any gene: 4. The CDR3 runs to 14 residues. TCRdb processed the RT-PCR reads anew with MiXCR; each CDR3 protein has one entry. This table has approximately 1,500 distinct CDR3 sequences, roughly 15% appearing once. The chain is built from TRBV15 and TRBJ2-7, with 9 positions matching TRBD1. Sequencing used blood, either unsorted or a sorted T cell fraction (not recorded which). The TCR was taken from a human donor who was either an allogeneic HSCT recipient or a stem cell or donor lymphocyte infusion donor (not recorded which). It is not recorded whose cells these are; they may come from a transplant donor. CDR3 DNA: TGTGCCACCAGCACAACAGGGGGCATCTACGAGCAGTACTTC. Translation: CATSTTGGIYEQYF.